This passage covers 3 T cell receptor beta chains from one sample sequenced in a study of identifying expanded T cells in peripheral blood. Produced via immunoSEQ multiplex PCR; TCRdb's table is partial and in-frame only. The table includes 120,000 or so clones, approximately 84% detected once. The sample was blood. These receptors came from a person aged 18 to 75 in good health.

V and J are TRBV10-2 and TRBJ1-2, with TRBD1 matching 7 bases. This CDR3 comprises 11 residues. CDR1 and CDR2 from the germline V gene are WSHSY and SAAADI. V dropped 6 bases and J dropped 10; count of bases not matched to a gene: 5. The CDR3 loop is CASREDRAYTF. CDR3 DNA: TGCGCCAGCAGGGAAGACAGGGCCTACACCTTC.

This clone was seen just once. This chain connects TRBV6-1 to TRBJ2-7; D not certain. Per germline, CDR1 MNHNS and CDR2 SASEGT. The CDR3 extends over 12 amino acids. V was shortened by 6 bases and J by 7 bases, with 13 bases between the two germline ends. The CDR3 DNA follows: TGTGCCAGCAGGAGTGGTACTTGGGAGCAGTACTTC. The encoded protein is CASRSGTWEQYF.

This clone has only one observation. V is TRBV2 and J is TRBJ1-2, with 9 bases matching TRBD1. The CDR3 covers 14 residues. Germline V gene lookup returns CDR1 SNHLY and CDR2 FYNNEI. J gave up 10 bases and V 11 bases, and 17 bases lay outside the gene matches. The DNA of the CDR3 is TGTGCCTGCTCACCCGGGACAGGGTTATTGGTCTACACCTTC. This gives the protein CACSPGTGLLVYTF.